These 19 T cell receptor beta chains share one sample of origin, sequenced in a study of circulating CD8 cells and anti-PD-1 response in melanoma. Sorting of live CD3+CD8+TCRalphabeta+ cells by PD-1 and/or TIGIT gave four subsets. Each library started from approximately 15 ng of total RNA using the QIAseq Immune Repertoire TCR panel. MiXCR was run by TCRdb on the reads, yielding one entry per CDR3 protein. The repertoire includes about 1,800 distinct CDR3 sequences, roughly 7.5% of them detected once, and about 8.2% sits in the top ten. This specimen consisted of CD8+ T cells from PBMCs, obtained at baseline or after one month of anti-PD-1 therapy (not recorded which). The receptors originated from a human donor with melanoma.

Judged by abundance, this clonotype is medium-sized. This chain uses TRBV28 with TRBJ2-2, with D perhaps TRBD1 or TRBD2 (6 bases each). CDR1 MDHEN and CDR2 SYDVKM come from the germline V gene. The V end was cut by 3 bases, the J end by 7 bases, with 15 bases between. The CDR3 is made up of 15 amino acids. The CDR3 nucleotides are TGTGCCAGCAGTTTTATTGGGGGGCGCGGCGGGGAGCTGTTTTTT. This sequence encodes CASSFIGGRGGELFF.

This clonotype is classed as medium-sized. The chain couples TRBV23-1 to TRBJ2-1; 13 bases fit TRBD2. TRBV23-1 is labeled an ORF, and its function is uncertain. The V and J ends lost 1 base and 6 bases, in that order; junction bases with no gene match: 12. The CDR3 has 19 residues. The CDR3 loop reads CASSQLELAGGPETNEQFF. The CDR3 DNA reads as TGCGCCAGCAGTCAATTGGAACTAGCGGGGGGGCCAGAAACCAATGAGCAGTTCTTC.

This clonotype is medium-sized by share. This chain joins TRBV4-2 and TRBJ2-7; possible D gene TRBD2, 6 bases. This CDR3 has 14 amino acids. CDR1 is LGHNA and CDR2 is YNFKEQ in the germline V gene. The V end was cut by 0 bases, the J end by 1 base, with 7 bases between. The CDR3 loop is CASSQERGSYEQYF. The CDR3 DNA reads as TGTGCCAGCAGCCAAGAGCGGGGTTCCTACGAGCAGTACTTC.

This clonotype is deemed medium-sized. The chain links TRBV19 to TRBJ2-2; D ambiguous. This CDR3 is 14 amino acids long. V lost 6 bases and J lost 2, with 10 bases in between. Per the germline V gene, CDR1 is LNHDA and CDR2 is SQIVND (reference sequence). As DNA, the CDR3 is TGTGCCAGTAGCCCTGATCTAAACACCGGGGAGCTGTTTTTT. It specifies CASSPDLNTGELFF.

This clonotype rates as medium-sized. J is TRBJ2-3 and V is TRBV5-4; tentatively, D is TRBD1 or TRBD2 (5 bases each). V dropped 4 bases and J dropped 2 bases, with 17 bases sitting between them. Germline-derived CDR1 and CDR2 are SGHNT and YYREEE (reference sequence). The CDR3 has 16 residues. The CDR3 nucleotides read TGTGCCAGCAGCACCTCCGGGACGCTAAACACAGATACGCAGTATTTT. It translates to CASSTSGTLNTDTQYF.

By frequency in the sample, this clonotype is medium-sized. DNA for the CDR3: TGTGCCACCAGTGGGACGGAGGTCGCCTACAATGAGCAGTTCTTC. It codes for CATSGTEVAYNEQFF. The rearrangement uses TRBV24-1 and TRBJ2-1; D is perhaps TRBD2 (5 bases). Germline lookup yields CDR1 KGHDR and CDR2 SFDVKD. CDR3 length equals 15 residues. Deletions cut 5 bases from V and 2 bases from J, with 12 bases between.

By sample fraction, this clonotype is medium-sized. In nucleotides, the CDR3 is TGTGCCTTAGGGGAGAATCCCCGAACTAACTATGGCTACACCTTC. It yields the protein CALGENPRTNYGYTF. This sequence joins TRBV30 and TRBJ1-2; tentatively, D is TRBD1 (5 bases). The CDR3 has 15 residues. V gave up 7 bases and J gave up 0 bases, with 18 bases separating them. In germline, CDR1 is GTSNPN, CDR2 SVGIG (reference sequence).

This clonotype was counted between two and nine times. This chain uses TRBV14 with TRBJ2-7, with 7 bases that match TRBD1. CDR3 size: 15 residues. The V and J ends lost 1 base and 1 base, in that order; junction bases with no gene match: 4. CDR1 SGHDN and CDR2 FVKESK come from the germline V gene. The CDR3 loop is CASSQGQGGSYEQYF. The CDR3, as DNA: TGTGCCAGCAGCCAAGGACAGGGCGGATCCTACGAGCAGTACTTC.

By share of the sample, this clonotype is medium-sized. This chain uses TRBV24-1 with TRBJ1-2; 9 positions agree with TRBD1. The V and J ends lost 4 bases and 6 bases, in that order; junction bases with no gene match: 5. Germline assignment: CDR1 KGHDR and CDR2 SFDVKD. This CDR3 is built from 14 residues. The DNA for the CDR3 is TGTGCCACCAGTGAACCGGACAGGGGAGATGGCTACACCTTC. It specifies CATSEPDRGDGYTF.

In this sample, this clonotype is medium-sized. The V call is TRBV6-8, the J call TRBJ1-1; D unclear. CDR1 and CDR2 from the germline V gene are MNHGY and SAAAGT. This CDR3 has 12 residues. Trimming removed 9 bases at V and 1 base at J, with 9 bases between. This chain's CDR3 is CARQEPNTEAFF. CDR3 sequence (DNA): TGTGCCAGGCAGGAACCGAACACTGAAGCTTTCTTT.

By share, this clonotype ranks as medium-sized. This chain links TRBV20-1 with TRBJ2-7; weak D call: TRBD2 (7 bases). Looked up from germline, CDR1 is DFQATT and CDR2 is SNEGSKA (reference sequence). This CDR3 is 12 amino acids long. V lost 3 bases and J 6 bases, leaving 12 bases between the germline ends. The CDR3 sequence: CSASSGGSEQYF. In DNA form, the CDR3 reads TGCAGTGCTAGTTCGGGGGGCTCCGAGCAGTACTTC.

The chain uses TRBV19 and TRBJ1-2; a possible D gene is TRBD1 (5 bases). The CDR3 has 13 residues. V gave up 7 bases and J gave up 5 bases, with 14 bases separating them. Germline V lookup: CDR1 LNHDA, CDR2 SQIVND (reference sequence). The CDR3 here is CASTTDKRYGYTF. CDR3 coding DNA: TGTGCCAGTACAACGGACAAAAGATATGGCTACACCTTC.

By share, this clonotype counts as medium-sized. The chain is built from TRBV6-5 and TRBJ2-1; 13 bases line up with TRBD2. Trimming took 6 bases from V and 6 from J; bases not matched to a gene: 5. The CDR3 has 15 residues. From germline, CDR1 is MNHEY and CDR2 SVGAGI. The CDR3 is CASSQLAGGINEQFF. The CDR3 DNA follows: TGTGCCAGCAGCCAACTAGCGGGAGGGATCAATGAGCAGTTCTTC.

Concerning this clonotype itself: One end of the junction fails to match germline, which may point to a read error. This sequence joins TRBV7-9 and TRBJ2-7; tentative D call: TRBD1 (5 bases). The germline gives CDR1 SEHNR, CDR2 FQNEAQ (reference sequence). The CDR3 loop spans 14 amino acids. The CDR3, as DNA: TGTGCCGGCAGCTTAACAGACAGCTCCTACGAGCAGTACTTC. Protein: CAGSLTDSSYEQYF.

A note on this clonotype: A much more abundant neighbour one base away suggests this may be a read error. The chain combines TRBV20-1 with TRBJ2-7; the D is unclear. Germline CDR1 reads DFQATT; CDR2 reads SNEGSKA (reference sequence). Trimming took off 4 bases at V and 7 bases at J, with 5 bases between the two ends. The length of the CDR3 is 9 residues. The chain's CDR3 is CSANNEQYF. CDR3 coding DNA: TGCAGTGCTAATAATGAGCAGTACTTC.

This clonotype turned up a few times. A much larger clone sits a single nucleotide away, making a read error possible. The CDR3 region has the DNA TGTGCCAGCAGTTTGGCTAGCGGGACCATAGATACGCAGTATTTT. This translates into CASSLASGTIDTQYF. The chain has TRBV28 and TRBJ2-3; 9 bases match TRBD2. V trimming: 3 bases; J trimming: 5 bases; junction bases outside the gene matches: 6. The CDR3 is made up of 15 amino acids. Germline V lookup: CDR1 MDHEN, CDR2 SYDVKM.

This clonotype is judged medium-sized. The rearrangement links TRBV20-1 to TRBJ2-7; D is uncertain. The CDR3 contains 11 residues. CDR1 is DFQATT, CDR2 SNEGSKA, per germline (reference sequence). The ends were cut back, 3 bases at V and 3 bases at J, with 6 bases in the middle. CDR3 residues: CSAREGYEQYF. CDR3 in DNA: TGCAGTGCTAGGGAAGGCTACGAGCAGTACTTC.

This clonotype is large. This chain connects TRBV29-1 to TRBJ2-1, with 10 positions matching TRBD2. Losses at the gene ends were 4 bases for V and 4 bases for J; bases not matched to a gene: 1. The V gene's germline CDR1 is SQVTM and CDR2 ANQGSEA. This CDR3 has 13 amino acids. In nucleotides, the CDR3 is TGCAGCGTTGTTAGCGGGGGGTACAATGAGCAGTTCTTC. Its translation is CSVVSGGYNEQFF.

By sample share, this clonotype is large. This CDR3 reads CASEIQGFSNTEAFF. The CDR3 coding sequence is TGTGCCAGTGAGATACAGGGGTTTTCGAACACTGAAGCTTTCTTT. The chain carries TRBV5-6 and TRBJ1-1; 7 bases line up with TRBD1. This CDR3 has 15 residues. Losses at the gene ends were 8 bases for V and 1 base for J; bases not matched to a gene: 11. CDR1 and CDR2 from the germline V gene are SGHDT and YYEEEE.